This T cell receptor beta chain was documented in a study of blood T cell repertoires in COVID-19. Study information: The origin of the acute and convalescent COVID-19 samples was the United States, Italy and Spain. T cells, B-cell-depleted T cells, or PBMCs provided the cDNA or gDNA that served as material.

CDR3 size: 15 residues. V lost 0 bases to trimming and J lost 6 bases, with 10 bases between them. CDR1 SGHDT and CDR2 YYEEEE come from the germline V gene. Study processing details: Estimation of nucleated cell counts relied on the amplification of reference gene primers. TCRdb keeps only in-frame clones here, not all; method: immunoSEQ multiplex PCR. V, J and clone size were drawn from that table, and D and trimming were deduced from the DNA. Among more than 120,000 clones listed, around 86% were seen once. The rearrangement joins TRBV5-6 to TRBJ1-6; D is perhaps TRBD1 (5 bases). The sequenced sample consisted of peripheral blood. The origin of this receptor is a man aged 50 or older who had recovered from COVID-19. The CDR3 region is CASSLGQTGNSPLHF. CDR3 nucleotide sequence: TGTGCCAGCAGCTTGGGACAGACCGGTAATTCACCCCTCCACTTT.